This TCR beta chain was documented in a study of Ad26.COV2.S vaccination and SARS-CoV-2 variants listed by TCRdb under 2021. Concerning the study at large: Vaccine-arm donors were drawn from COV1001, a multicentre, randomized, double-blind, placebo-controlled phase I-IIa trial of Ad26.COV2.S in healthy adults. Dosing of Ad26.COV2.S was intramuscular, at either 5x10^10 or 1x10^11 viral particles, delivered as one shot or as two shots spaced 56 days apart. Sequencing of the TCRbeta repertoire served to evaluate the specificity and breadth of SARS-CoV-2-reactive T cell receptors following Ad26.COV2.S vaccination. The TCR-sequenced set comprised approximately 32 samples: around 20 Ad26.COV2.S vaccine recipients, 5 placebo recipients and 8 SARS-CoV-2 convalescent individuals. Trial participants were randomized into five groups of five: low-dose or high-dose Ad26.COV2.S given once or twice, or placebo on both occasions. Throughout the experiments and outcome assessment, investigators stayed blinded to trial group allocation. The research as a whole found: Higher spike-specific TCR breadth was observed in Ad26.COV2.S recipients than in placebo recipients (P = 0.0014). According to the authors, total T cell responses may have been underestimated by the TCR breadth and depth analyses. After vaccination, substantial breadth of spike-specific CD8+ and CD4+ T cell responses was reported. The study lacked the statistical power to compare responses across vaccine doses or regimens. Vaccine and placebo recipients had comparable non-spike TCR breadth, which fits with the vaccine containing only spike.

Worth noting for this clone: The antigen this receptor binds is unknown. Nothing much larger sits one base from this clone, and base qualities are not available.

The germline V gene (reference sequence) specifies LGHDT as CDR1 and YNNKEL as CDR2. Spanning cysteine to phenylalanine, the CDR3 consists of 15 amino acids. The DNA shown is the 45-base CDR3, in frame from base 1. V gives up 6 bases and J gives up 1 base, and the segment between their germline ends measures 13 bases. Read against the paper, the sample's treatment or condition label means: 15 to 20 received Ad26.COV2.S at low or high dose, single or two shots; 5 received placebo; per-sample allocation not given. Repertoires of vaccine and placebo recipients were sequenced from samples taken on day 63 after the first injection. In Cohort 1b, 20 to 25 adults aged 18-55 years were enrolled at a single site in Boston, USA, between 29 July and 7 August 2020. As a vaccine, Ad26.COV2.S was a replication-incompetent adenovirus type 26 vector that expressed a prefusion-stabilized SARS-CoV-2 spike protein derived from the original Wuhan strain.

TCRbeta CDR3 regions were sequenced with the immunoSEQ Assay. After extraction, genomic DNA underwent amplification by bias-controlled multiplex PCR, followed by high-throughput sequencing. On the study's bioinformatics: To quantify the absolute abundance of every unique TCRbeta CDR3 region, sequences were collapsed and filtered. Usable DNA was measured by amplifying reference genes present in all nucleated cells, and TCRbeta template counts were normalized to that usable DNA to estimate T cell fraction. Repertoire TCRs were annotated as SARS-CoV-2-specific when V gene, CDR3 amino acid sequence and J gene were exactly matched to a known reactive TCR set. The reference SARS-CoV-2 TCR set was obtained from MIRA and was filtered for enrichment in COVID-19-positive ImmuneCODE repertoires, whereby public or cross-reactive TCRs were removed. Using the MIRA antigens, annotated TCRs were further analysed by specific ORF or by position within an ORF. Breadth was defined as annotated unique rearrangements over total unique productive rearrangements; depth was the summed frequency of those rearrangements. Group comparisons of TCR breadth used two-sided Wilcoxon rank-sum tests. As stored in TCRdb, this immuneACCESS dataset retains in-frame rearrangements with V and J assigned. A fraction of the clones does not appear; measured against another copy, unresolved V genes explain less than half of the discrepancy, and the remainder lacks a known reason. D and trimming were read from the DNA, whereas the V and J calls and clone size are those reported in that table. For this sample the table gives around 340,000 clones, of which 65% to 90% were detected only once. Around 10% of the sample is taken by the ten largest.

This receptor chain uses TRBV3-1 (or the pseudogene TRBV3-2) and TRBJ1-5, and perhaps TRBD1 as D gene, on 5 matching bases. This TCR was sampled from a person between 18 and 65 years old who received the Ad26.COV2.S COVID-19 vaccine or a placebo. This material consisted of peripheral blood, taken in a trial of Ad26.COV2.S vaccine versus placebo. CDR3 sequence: CASSSAGGSNQPQHF. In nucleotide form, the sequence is TGTGCCAGCAGTTCAGCCGGGGGAAGCAATCAGCCCCAGCATTTT.